This T cell receptor beta chain was retrieved from a study of cytomegalovirus exposure and HLA in healthy donors. In the study overall: An early data release held 79 million or so unique TCRs from HLA-typed donors.

Study findings and constraints: According to an earlier analysis, most TCR beta V segments yielded productive rearrangements about 87% or about 30% of the time. Overall, 164 TCR beta chains were annotated as cytomegalovirus-associated. An analysis was carried out at a later point. It showed that HLA-associated TCR beta chains were more clonally expanded than equally common non-associated chains.

The PCR made use of 60 Vbeta and 13 Jbeta primers. Using immunoSEQ multiplex PCR, the repertoire was profiled, and TCRdb retains in-frame clones only, with some absent. The sample has roughly 190,000 clones; around 85% are singletons. This clone was detected a few times. The antigen is undetermined. In germline, CDR1 is LGHNA, CDR2 YSLEER. The ends were cut back, 0 bases at V and 5 bases at J, with 7 bases in the middle. CDR3 length: 13 amino acids. Source material: PBMCs. The source is a man aged 18 to 35 in good health and CMV-seronegative. This rearrangement joins TRBV4-3 to TRBJ1-1; D gene ambiguous. DNA of the CDR3: TGCGCCAGCAGCCAAGACGGCGGGACTGAAGCTTTCTTT. It is translated as CASSQDGGTEAFF.